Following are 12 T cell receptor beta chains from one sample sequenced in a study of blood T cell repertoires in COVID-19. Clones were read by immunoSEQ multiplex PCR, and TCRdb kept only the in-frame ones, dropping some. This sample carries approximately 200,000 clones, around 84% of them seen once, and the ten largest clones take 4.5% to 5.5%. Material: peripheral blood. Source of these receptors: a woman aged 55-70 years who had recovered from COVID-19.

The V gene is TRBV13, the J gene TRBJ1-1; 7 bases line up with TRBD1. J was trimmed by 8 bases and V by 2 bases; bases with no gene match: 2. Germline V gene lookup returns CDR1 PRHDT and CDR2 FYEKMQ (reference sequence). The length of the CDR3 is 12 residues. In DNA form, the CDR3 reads TGTGCCAGCAGCTTACCGGGACAGGAAGCTTTCTTT. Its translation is CASSLPGQEAFF.

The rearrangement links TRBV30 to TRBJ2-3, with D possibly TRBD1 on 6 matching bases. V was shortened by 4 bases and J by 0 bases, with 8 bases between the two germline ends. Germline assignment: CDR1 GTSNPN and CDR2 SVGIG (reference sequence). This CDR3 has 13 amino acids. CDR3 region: CAWTGASTDTQYF. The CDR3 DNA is TGTGCCTGGACAGGGGCTAGCACAGATACGCAGTATTTT.

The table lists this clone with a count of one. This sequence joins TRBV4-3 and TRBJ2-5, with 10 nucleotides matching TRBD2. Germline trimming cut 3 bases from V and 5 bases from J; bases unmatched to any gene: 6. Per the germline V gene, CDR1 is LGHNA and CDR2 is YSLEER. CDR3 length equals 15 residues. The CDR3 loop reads CASSHSSGGGETQYF. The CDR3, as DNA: TGCGCCAGCAGCCACTCTAGCGGGGGTGGGGAGACCCAGTACTTC.

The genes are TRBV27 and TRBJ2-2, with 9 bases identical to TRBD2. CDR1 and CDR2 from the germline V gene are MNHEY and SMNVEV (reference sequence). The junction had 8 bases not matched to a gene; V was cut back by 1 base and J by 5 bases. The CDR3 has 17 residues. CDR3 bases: TGTGCCAGCAGTTTATGGCTAGCGGGGACGAGGACCGGGGAGCTGTTTTTT. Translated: CASSLWLAGTRTGELFF.

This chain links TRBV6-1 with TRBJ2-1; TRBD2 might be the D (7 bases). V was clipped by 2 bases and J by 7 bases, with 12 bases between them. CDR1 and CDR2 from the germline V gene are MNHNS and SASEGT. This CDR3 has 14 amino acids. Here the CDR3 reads CASSELGGLNEQFF. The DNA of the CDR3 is TGTGCCAGCAGTGAATTGGGGGGGCTGAATGAGCAGTTCTTC.

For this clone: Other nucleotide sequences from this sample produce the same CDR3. The CDR3 bases are TGTGCCAGCTCACCTCGGACAGGTGAAGCTTTCTTT. It encodes CASSPRTGEAFF. The chain employs TRBV18 and TRBJ1-1; TRBD1 matches at 7 bases. The length of the CDR3 is 12 residues. CDR1 and CDR2 (germline): KGHSH, LQKENI. Losses at the gene ends were 3 bases for V and 7 bases for J; bases not matched to a gene: 2.

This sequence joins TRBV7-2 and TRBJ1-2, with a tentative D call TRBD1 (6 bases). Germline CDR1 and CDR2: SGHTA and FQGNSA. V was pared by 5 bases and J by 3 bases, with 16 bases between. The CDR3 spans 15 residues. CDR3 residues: CASSRTGRTDYGYTF. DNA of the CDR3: TGTGCCAGCAGCCGGACGGGACGGACAGACTATGGCTACACCTTC.

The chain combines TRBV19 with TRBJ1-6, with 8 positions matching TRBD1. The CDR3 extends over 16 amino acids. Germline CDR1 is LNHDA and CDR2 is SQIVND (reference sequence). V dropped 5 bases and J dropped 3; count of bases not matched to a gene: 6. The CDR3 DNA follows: TGTGCCAGTAGTCAACAGGGGGGAGGCTATAATTCACCCCTCCACTTT. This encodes CASSQQGGGYNSPLHF.

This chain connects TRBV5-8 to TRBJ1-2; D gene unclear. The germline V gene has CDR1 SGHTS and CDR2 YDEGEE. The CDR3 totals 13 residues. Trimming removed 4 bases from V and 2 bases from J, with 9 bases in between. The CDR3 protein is CASSKGVNYGYTF. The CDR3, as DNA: TGTGCCAGCAGCAAGGGAGTGAACTATGGCTACACCTTC.

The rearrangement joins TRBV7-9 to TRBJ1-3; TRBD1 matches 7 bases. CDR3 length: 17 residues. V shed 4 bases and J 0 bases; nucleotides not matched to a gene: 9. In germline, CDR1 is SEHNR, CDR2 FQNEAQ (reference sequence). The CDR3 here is CASSYPRDRSSGNTIYF. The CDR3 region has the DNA TGTGCCAGCAGCTACCCTCGGGACAGATCCTCTGGAAACACCATATATTTT.

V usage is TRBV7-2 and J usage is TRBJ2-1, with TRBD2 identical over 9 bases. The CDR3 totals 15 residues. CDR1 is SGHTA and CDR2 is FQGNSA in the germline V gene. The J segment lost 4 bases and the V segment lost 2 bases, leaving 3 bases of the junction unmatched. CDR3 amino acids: CASSLRRGGYNEQFF. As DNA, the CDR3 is TGTGCCAGCAGCTTAAGGCGGGGGGGGTACAATGAGCAGTTCTTC.

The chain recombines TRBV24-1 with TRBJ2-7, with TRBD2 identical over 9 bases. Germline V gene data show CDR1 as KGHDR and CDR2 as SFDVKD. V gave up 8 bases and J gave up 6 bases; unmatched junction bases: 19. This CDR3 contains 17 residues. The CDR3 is CATTTAGGSGGWGEQYF. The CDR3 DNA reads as TGTGCCACCACCACCGCGGGGGGAAGCGGGGGGTGGGGCGAGCAGTACTTC.